The 6 T cell receptor beta chains presented below share a single source sample, sequenced in a study of control samples from healthy donors and cancer patients. Libraries were prepared by immunoSEQ multiplex PCR; TCRdb keeps only in-frame clonotypes and omits some of them. The sample has 150,000 to 200,000 clones, roughly nine tenths seen once. The sample comprised blood. The receptor source for this set is a man aged 25 to 45 in good health.

The rearrangement links TRBV20-1 to TRBJ2-4, with no clear D. Trimming left V 8 bases short and J 12 bases short, with 17 bases between. In germline, CDR1 is DFQATT, CDR2 SNEGSKA (reference sequence). The CDR3 sequence is 11 residues long. This CDR3 reads CSPLQGLPQYF. The CDR3 DNA reads as TGCAGTCCGCTACAAGGGTTACCTCAGTACTTC.

V is TRBV7-2 and J is TRBJ1-5, with D unclear. The V end lost 5 bases, the J end lost 9 bases, and 14 bases lay between the germline ends. The CDR3 consists of 13 residues. Germline V CDR1 and CDR2: SGHTA, FQGNSA. CDR3 in DNA: TGTGCCAGCAGCGCTGTTTTAGGCGGGCCCCAGCATTTT. Protein sequence: CASSAVLGGPQHF.

The chain has TRBV19 and TRBJ1-3; tentatively, D is TRBD1 (6 bases). V was trimmed by 6 bases and J by 4 bases, leaving 13 bases between them. The V gene's germline CDR1 is LNHDA and CDR2 SQIVND (reference sequence). This CDR3 has 14 amino acids. As DNA, the CDR3 is TGTGCCAGTAGGATCAGGGGTTCCGGAAACACCATATATTTT. The encoded protein is CASRIRGSGNTIYF.

This sequence joins TRBV5-1 and TRBJ2-3, with no clear D. Trimming pared 0 bases from V and 1 base from J, leaving 12 bases between. This CDR3 has 16 residues. Per the germline V gene, CDR1 is SGHRS and CDR2 is YFSETQ. DNA of the CDR3: TGCGCCAGCAGCTTGGCTACGGCCAGCGGCACAGATACGCAGTATTTT. Amino acids: CASSLATASGTDTQYF. Supplemented by reference TRBV5-1 and TRBJ2-3, the full variable domain reads KAGVTQTPRYLIKTRGQQVTLSCSPISGHRSVSWYQQTPGQGLQFLFEYFSETQRNKGNFPGRFSGRQFSNSRSEMNVSTLELGDSALYLCASSLATASGTDTQYFGPGTRLTVL.

This clone came up once. This rearrangement joins TRBV7-9 to TRBJ1-2; D remains ambiguous. The length of the CDR3 is 13 residues. Trimming removed 5 bases from V and 0 bases from J, with 7 bases in between. The germline V gene has CDR1 SEHNR and CDR2 FQNEAQ (reference sequence). CDR3 residues: CASSLDTNYGYTF. In DNA, the CDR3 is TGTGCCAGCAGCCTTGACACTAACTATGGCTACACCTTC.

This clone has more than one count but fewer than ten. This chain uses TRBV7-2 with TRBJ1-1, with D tentatively TRBD1 (5 bases). V gave up 2 bases and J gave up 1 base, with 14 bases separating them. Germline V gene data show CDR1 as SGHTA and CDR2 as FQGNSA. The CDR3 runs to 16 residues. The CDR3 protein is CASSLSQGGRNTEAFF. The CDR3 region has the DNA TGTGCCAGCAGCTTAAGCCAGGGTGGAAGGAACACTGAAGCTTTCTTT. The full variable domain, its missing parts supplied by reference TRBV7-2 and TRBJ1-1, is GAGVSQSPSNKVTEKGKDVELRCDPISGHTALYWYRQSLGQGLEFLIYFQGNSAPDKSGLPSDRFSAERTGGSVSTLTIQRTQQEDSAVYLCASSLSQGGRNTEAFFGQGTRLTVV.